This T cell receptor beta chain was retrieved from a study of blood T cell repertoires in COVID-19. Looking at the study overall: There were acute and convalescent COVID-19 samples, and they came from the United States, Italy and Spain. From T cells, B-cell-depleted T cells, or PBMCs came the material, which was cDNA or gDNA.

In the source study's methods: Amplified reference gene primers provided the basis for estimating nucleated cell counts. Using immunoSEQ multiplex PCR, the repertoire was profiled, and TCRdb retains in-frame clones only, with some absent. V and J calls and clone size are given by that table; D and trimming were obtained from the DNA. The data show about 240,000 clones, about 83% seen once. Material: peripheral blood. The source is a man aged 30 to 39 who had recovered from COVID-19.

The CDR3 protein is CASSLGAGRGNEQFF. CDR3 DNA sequence: TGTGCCAGCAGCTTAGGAGCGGGTAGGGGCAATGAGCAGTTCTTC. The rearrangement links TRBV11-3 to TRBJ2-1, with D perhaps TRBD2 (6 bases). Trimming removed 1 base from V and 6 bases from J, with 13 bases in between. The germline V gene has CDR1 SGHNT and CDR2 YENEEA. The CDR3 runs 15 residues.